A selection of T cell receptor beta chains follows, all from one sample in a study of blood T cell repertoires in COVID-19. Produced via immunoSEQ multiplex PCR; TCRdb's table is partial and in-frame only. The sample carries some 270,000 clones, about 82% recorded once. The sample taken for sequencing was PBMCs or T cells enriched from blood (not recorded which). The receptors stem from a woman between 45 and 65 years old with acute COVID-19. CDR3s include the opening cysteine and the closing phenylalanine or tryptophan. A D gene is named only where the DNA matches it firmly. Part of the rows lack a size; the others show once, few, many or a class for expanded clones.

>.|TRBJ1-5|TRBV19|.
CASSLQGDSNQPQHF
TGTGCCAGTAGTTTGCAGGGTGATAGCAATCAGCCCCAGCATTTT
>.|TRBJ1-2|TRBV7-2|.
CASNLSGRNYGYTF
TGTGCCAGCAACTTAAGCGGCAGAAACTATGGCTACACCTTC
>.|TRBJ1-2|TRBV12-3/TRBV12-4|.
CASSLLAERGYTF
TGTGCCAGCAGTTTGCTAGCAGAACGGGGCTACACCTTC
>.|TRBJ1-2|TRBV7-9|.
CASSLREGSGYTF
TGTGCCAGCAGCTTAAGGGAGGGGTCGGGCTACACCTTC
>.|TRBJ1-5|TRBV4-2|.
CASSQEFFGNQPQHF
TGTGCCAGCAGCCAAGAGTTTTTCGGCAATCAGCCCCAGCATTTT
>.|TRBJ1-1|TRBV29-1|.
CSGGGGGSIEAFF
TGCAGCGGCGGAGGGGGGGGAAGTATTGAAGCTTTCTTT
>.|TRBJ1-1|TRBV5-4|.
CASSRGSTEAFF
TGTGCCAGCAGCCGAGGGTCCACTGAAGCTTTCTTT
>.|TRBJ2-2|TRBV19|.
CASHRLGGTGELFF
TGTGCCAGTCATCGCTTGGGGGGCACCGGGGAGCTGTTTTTT
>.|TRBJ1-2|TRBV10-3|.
CAISGGGQGGYTF
TGTGCCATCAGTGGCGGGGGGCAAGGGGGCTACACCTTC
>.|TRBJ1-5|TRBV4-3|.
CASSQGFGQRNQPQHF
TGCGCCAGCAGCCAAGGTTTCGGACAGCGCAATCAGCCCCAGCATTTT
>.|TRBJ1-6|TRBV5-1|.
CASSLAGSYNSPLHF
TGCGCCAGCAGCTTGGCCGGGTCCTATAATTCACCCCTCCACTTT
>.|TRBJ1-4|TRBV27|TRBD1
CASSPGTATNEKLFF
TGTGCCAGCAGTCCCGGGACAGCAACTAATGAAAAACTGTTTTTT
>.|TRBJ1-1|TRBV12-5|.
CASGLGETEAFF
TGTGCTAGTGGTTTGGGAGAAACTGAAGCTTTCTTT
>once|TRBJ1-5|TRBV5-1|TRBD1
CASSHTGGNQPQHF
TGCGCCAGCAGTCATACAGGGGGCAATCAGCCCCAGCATTTT
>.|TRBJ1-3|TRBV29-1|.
CSARTRPDLGNTIYF
TGCAGCGCCAGGACTAGACCCGACTTGGGAAACACCATATATTTT
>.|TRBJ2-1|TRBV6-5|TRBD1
CASSSRDRLYNEQFF
TGTGCCAGCAGTAGCCGGGACAGGTTATACAATGAGCAGTTCTTC
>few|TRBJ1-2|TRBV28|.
CASSFRVEGGYTF
TGTGCCAGCAGTTTCCGAGTCGAGGGAGGCTACACCTTC
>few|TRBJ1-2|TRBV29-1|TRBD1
CSVVQGAVGYTF
TGCAGCGTTGTGCAGGGGGCGGTAGGCTACACCTTC
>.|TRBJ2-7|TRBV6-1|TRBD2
CASSDIGLAGFYEQYF
TGTGCCAGCAGTGATATAGGACTAGCGGGGTTTTACGAGCAGTACTTC
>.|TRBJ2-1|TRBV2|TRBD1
CASNRQGHNEQFF
TGTGCCAGCAACCGACAGGGGCACAATGAGCAGTTCTTC
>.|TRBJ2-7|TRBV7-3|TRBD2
CASATSGGREQYF
TGTGCCAGCGCGACTAGCGGGGGGAGAGAGCAGTACTTC
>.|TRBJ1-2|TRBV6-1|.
CASSESGKIYGYTF
TGTGCCAGCAGTGAGTCCGGGAAGATCTATGGCTACACCTTC
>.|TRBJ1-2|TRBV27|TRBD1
CASRGTAESGYTF
TGTGCCAGCCGCGGGACAGCTGAGTCTGGCTACACCTTC
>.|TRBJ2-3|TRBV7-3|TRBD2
CASSSRMGLAGSTSTDTQYF
TGTGCCAGCAGCTCCAGGATGGGACTAGCGGGGTCCACAAGCACAGATACGCAGTATTTT